This paragraph covers one T cell receptor beta chain sequence. The antigen remains unidentified. These data are taken from a study of shared clonotypes between healthy human individuals. The overall study: CD4 naive and CD4 memory each took three plates per donor, while CD8 naive took two and CD8 memory one.

The table came from immunoSEQ multiplex PCR; TCRdb's copy has only in-frame clones and leaves some out. Here the sample spans roughly 2,500,000 clones, roughly 93% being singletons. Nashville, Tennessee was home to all donors, each a Caucasian adult. Germline-derived CDR1 and CDR2 are MDHEN and SYDVKM. The CDR3 sequence is 15 residues long. V shed 6 bases and J shed 4 bases, with 19 bases lying between them. General study findings and limits: The four-donor shared clonotypes exceeded non-shared clonotypes in generation probability, with non-shared ones scoring lower.

The rearrangement uses TRBV28 and TRBJ2-7; tentatively, D is TRBD2 (6 bases). The receptor was derived from a man between 18 and 29 years old in good health. Some clones in this sample may be carry-over from other donors' samples. Sequencing was carried out using naive CD4+ T cells from PBMCs. Specified subset: CD45RA+ positively selected. The CDR3 DNA reads as TGTGCCAGCAGCCCCCGGCCCGTCGGGGGATACGAGCAGTACTTC. This translates into CASSPRPVGGYEQYF.